This T cell receptor beta chain was identified in a study of T-cell memory formation after mild COVID-19. Across the whole study: Largely, the TCR clusters proved donor specific.

Trimming removed 4 bases at V and 3 bases at J, with 9 bases between. Germline V lookup: CDR1 SGHTA, CDR2 FQGTGA. CDR3 size: 13 residues. Overall study findings and caveats: CD4+ bias marked clones expanding day 15 to 37, unlike balanced contracting clones. The pre-infection memory compartment contained some responding clones, suggesting cross-reactive memory joined.

This clonotype turned up a few times. Its specificity is not known. cDNA libraries for TCR alpha and TCR beta, carrying sample barcodes and UMIs, came from 5'RACE with constant-segment primers. One entry per CDR3 protein results from TCRdb running MiXCR on the 5' RACE reads. The data show approximately 250,000 distinct CDR3 sequences, with 15% seen just once and 2.1% held by the top ten. The sequenced sample consisted of PBMCs or a T cell subset sorted from them (not recorded which). The TCR sequence derives from an adult woman who had mild COVID-19 (a few samples of this study predate the infection). Cell type and time point are not known. This sequence joins TRBV7-3 and TRBJ1-1; D possibly corresponds to TRBD1 (6 bases). CDR3 nucleotides: TGTGCCAGCAGCTCCTACAGGGACACTGAAGCTTTCTTT. Protein sequence: CASSSYRDTEAFF.